A selection of T cell receptor beta chains follows, all from one sample in a study of blood T cell repertoires in COVID-19. Sequencing used immunoSEQ multiplex PCR; TCRdb keeps in-frame clones, though not all of them. The table lists about 200,000 clones, 70% to 90% of them singletons, with around 4.9% in the top ten. Material for sequencing was peripheral blood. These receptors all stem from a woman aged 80 or over with acute or convalescent COVID-19. Both conserved end residues are part of each CDR3. A D gene is named only where the DNA matches it firmly. Size is omitted from some rows. Given values are once, few, many or a class for expanded clones.

v_call: TRBV24-1; d_call: -; clone_size: -; j_call: TRBJ1-3; cdr3_aa: CATSDRLGTIYF; cdr3_nt: TGTGCCACCAGTGACAGGTTAGGCACCATATATTTT
v_call: TRBV7-2; d_call: TRBD1; clone_size: -; j_call: TRBJ1-1; cdr3_aa: CASSLSTGGTEAFF; cdr3_nt: TGTGCCAGCAGCTTATCGACAGGGGGCACTGAAGCTTTCTTT
v_call: TRBV28; d_call: TRBD1; clone_size: -; j_call: TRBJ1-1; cdr3_aa: CASSLGQRNTEAFF; cdr3_nt: TGTGCCAGCAGCTTGGGACAGCGTAACACTGAAGCTTTCTTT
v_call: TRBV28; d_call: TRBD2; clone_size: -; j_call: TRBJ2-1; cdr3_aa: CASSLWAGGGNEQFF; cdr3_nt: TGTGCCAGCAGTTTATGGGCGGGAGGGGGCAATGAGCAGTTCTTC
v_call: TRBV29-1; d_call: TRBD2; clone_size: -; j_call: TRBJ2-3; cdr3_aa: CSVKGSGGPTQYF; cdr3_nt: TGCAGCGTTAAGGGGTCGGGAGGTCCTACGCAGTATTTT
v_call: TRBV5-5; d_call: TRBD1; clone_size: -; j_call: TRBJ2-6; cdr3_aa: CASRYTGTGDPSGANVLTF; cdr3_nt: TGTGCCAGCAGATATACAGGGACAGGGGACCCCTCTGGGGCCAACGTCCTGACTTTC
v_call: TRBV5-1; d_call: -; clone_size: -; j_call: TRBJ2-2; cdr3_aa: CASSSLAGSGELFF; cdr3_nt: TGCGCCAGCAGCTCTCTAGCAGGCTCCGGGGAGCTGTTTTTT
v_call: TRBV5-8; d_call: TRBD1; clone_size: -; j_call: TRBJ2-3; cdr3_aa: CASSLGDREADTQYF; cdr3_nt: TGTGCCAGCAGCTTGGGGGACAGGGAAGCAGATACGCAGTATTTT
v_call: TRBV19; d_call: TRBD1; clone_size: -; j_call: TRBJ2-1; cdr3_aa: CASSISSGQGLYNEQFF; cdr3_nt: TGTGCCAGTAGTATCTCCTCGGGACAGGGACTCTACAATGAGCAGTTCTTC
v_call: TRBV7-2; d_call: -; clone_size: -; j_call: TRBJ1-1; cdr3_aa: CASSWLEEAFF; cdr3_nt: TGTGCCAGCAGCTGGCTGGAGGAAGCTTTCTTT
v_call: TRBV19; d_call: TRBD1; clone_size: once; j_call: TRBJ2-2; cdr3_aa: CATDRVSGTGELFF; cdr3_nt: TGTGCCACCGACAGGGTGTCGGGCACCGGGGAGCTGTTTTTT
v_call: TRBV6-5; d_call: TRBD1; clone_size: -; j_call: TRBJ2-3; cdr3_aa: CASTYNRGSDTQYF; cdr3_nt: TGTGCCAGCACTTACAACAGGGGTTCAGATACGCAGTATTTT
v_call: TRBV4-2; d_call: -; clone_size: -; j_call: TRBJ1-6; cdr3_aa: CASSQEGRRGSPLHF; cdr3_nt: TGTGCCAGCAGCCAAGAGGGCAGGAGGGGTTCACCCCTCCACTTT
v_call: TRBV29-1; d_call: -; clone_size: few; j_call: TRBJ2-5; cdr3_aa: CSVEGGQETQYF; cdr3_nt: TGCAGCGTTGAAGGGGGGCAGGAGACCCAGTACTTC
v_call: TRBV30; d_call: -; clone_size: -; j_call: TRBJ1-2; cdr3_aa: CACNQDSNYGYTF; cdr3_nt: TGTGCCTGCAACCAAGACAGTAACTATGGCTACACCTTC
v_call: TRBV6-5; d_call: -; clone_size: -; j_call: TRBJ2-2; cdr3_aa: CASKLSPSGELFF; cdr3_nt: TGTGCCAGCAAGTTGAGTCCATCCGGGGAGCTGTTTTTT
v_call: TRBV7-2; d_call: -; clone_size: -; j_call: TRBJ1-2; cdr3_aa: CASRPPPTAWGYTF; cdr3_nt: TGTGCCAGCAGACCACCGCCGACAGCCTGGGGCTACACCTTC
v_call: TRBV11-2; d_call: TRBD1; clone_size: -; j_call: TRBJ2-3; cdr3_aa: CASSHTLTGPTDTQYF; cdr3_nt: TGTGCCAGCAGCCACACGTTGACAGGGCCGACAGATACGCAGTATTTT
v_call: TRBV10-3; d_call: TRBD1; clone_size: -; j_call: TRBJ1-3; cdr3_aa: CAIRDRDSGNTIYF; cdr3_nt: TGTGCCATCAGGGACAGGGACTCTGGAAACACCATATATTTT
v_call: TRBV5-1; d_call: -; clone_size: -; j_call: TRBJ2-3; cdr3_aa: CASSLVMGGHTQYF; cdr3_nt: TGCGCCAGCAGCTTGGTTATGGGGGGACATACGCAGTATTTT
v_call: TRBV19; d_call: -; clone_size: -; j_call: TRBJ1-1; cdr3_aa: CASIPGTSNTEAFF; cdr3_nt: TGTGCCAGTATCCCCGGGACATCGAACACTGAAGCTTTCTTT
v_call: TRBV18; d_call: TRBD1; clone_size: -; j_call: TRBJ2-7; cdr3_aa: CASAPQQGTYEQYF; cdr3_nt: TGTGCCAGCGCGCCCCAACAGGGGACCTACGAGCAGTACTTC
v_call: TRBV2; d_call: -; clone_size: -; j_call: TRBJ2-1; cdr3_aa: CASSDQGRPPYNEQFF; cdr3_nt: TGTGCCAGCAGTGACCAGGGTCGGCCCCCGTACAATGAGCAGTTCTTC